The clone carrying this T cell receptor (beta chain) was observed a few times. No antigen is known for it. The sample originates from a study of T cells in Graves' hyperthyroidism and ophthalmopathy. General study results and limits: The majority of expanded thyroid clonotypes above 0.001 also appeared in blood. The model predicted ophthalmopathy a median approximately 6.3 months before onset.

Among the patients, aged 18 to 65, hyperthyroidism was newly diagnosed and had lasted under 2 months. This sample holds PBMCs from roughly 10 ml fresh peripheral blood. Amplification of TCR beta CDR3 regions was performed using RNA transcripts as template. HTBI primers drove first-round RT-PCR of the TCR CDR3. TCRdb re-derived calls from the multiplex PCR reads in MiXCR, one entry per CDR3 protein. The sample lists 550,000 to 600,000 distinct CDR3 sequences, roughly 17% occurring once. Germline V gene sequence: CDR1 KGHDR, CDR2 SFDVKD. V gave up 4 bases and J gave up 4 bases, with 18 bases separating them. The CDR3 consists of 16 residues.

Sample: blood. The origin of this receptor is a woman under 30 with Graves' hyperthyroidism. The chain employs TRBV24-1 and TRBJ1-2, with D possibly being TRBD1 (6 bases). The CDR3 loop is CATSDPGAVGTYGYTF. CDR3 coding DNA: TGTGCCACCAGTGACCCAGGGGCTGTAGGCACCTATGGCTACACCTTC.